This record concerns one T cell receptor (beta chain) sequence. The antigen is undetermined. This record belongs to a study of shared clonotypes between healthy human individuals. Profiling relied on immunoSEQ multiplex PCR, and the TCRdb table lists in-frame clones only, not all of them. The sample lists some 2 million clones, approximately 94% seen once, with more than 0.95% in the top ten. Whole-study findings and limits: Naive subsets usually exceeded memory subsets in estimated richness.

CD45RO-negative, CCR7-positively selected cells formed the naive CD8 fraction, excluding terminally differentiated effector memory CD45RA+ cells. This TCR derives from a man aged 18 to 30 in good health. Sequenced: naive CD8+ T cells sorted from blood.

CDR3 in amino acids: CASSTDWGGYEQYF. The CDR3 coding sequence is TGTGCCAGCAGCACAGACTGGGGTGGCTACGAGCAGTACTTC. The genes are TRBV11-2 and TRBJ2-7; D gene ambiguous. The CDR3 extends over 14 amino acids. The germline V and J ends were trimmed by 5 bases and 3 bases, with 14 bases remaining between them. In germline, CDR1 is SGHAT, CDR2 FQNNGV.